These T cell receptor beta chains were read from a single sample in a study of OX40 agonist ivuxolimab in advanced cancers. The assay was immunoSEQ multiplex PCR, and TCRdb's table has in-frame clones only and misses some. This table holds 13,000 or so clones, approximately 78% found once. This specimen was CD4+ or CD8+ T cells sorted from blood, taken in a trial of the OX40 agonist ivuxolimab. These receptors were collected from an adult with an advanced solid tumor such as melanoma, head and neck, liver or kidney cancer. Both conserved end residues are trimmed from each CDR3.

j_call | v_call | cdr3_aa
TRBJ1-5 | TRBV28 | ASSSTTGVGPQH
TRBJ1-1 | TRBV28 | AAGQLIAEAF
TRBJ2-1 | TRBV7-3 | ASSLTGGTIDEQF
TRBJ2-4 | TRBV7-9 | ASSSDRLGNIQY
TRBJ2-7 | TRBV6-1 | ATMAPGEQY
TRBJ2-2 | TRBV2 | ASGRDPGTGELF
TRBJ1-6 | TRBV4-3 | ASSQSPAKGSH
TRBJ2-7 | TRBV11-2 | ASSYGTGSYEQY
TRBJ2-1 | TRBV5-5 | ASSLARNPYNEQF
TRBJ2-1 | TRBV5-6 | ASSLAADSYNEQF
TRBJ1-2 | TRBV5-4 | ASSSTGGAHFNGYT
TRBJ2-7 | TRBV28 | ASSPAPQYGSSYEQY
TRBJ1-2 | TRBV5-1 | ASSPSLEGVYGYT
TRBJ2-7 | TRBV6-5 | ASRPDRGLYEQY
TRBJ2-7 | TRBV4-1 | ASSTGLTYEQY
TRBJ2-5 | TRBV7-9 | ASSRAAVGETQY
TRBJ2-3 | TRBV7-6 | ASSSLRETDTQY
TRBJ2-7 | TRBV7-9 | ASSVSGTGPSYEQY
TRBJ2-3 | TRBV7-7 | ASSSGRGGPDTQY
TRBJ2-7 | TRBV30 | AWSVGSSYEQY
TRBJ2-3 | TRBV18 | ASSPNSGTSTDTQY
TRBJ1-1 | TRBV28 | ASSFGATEAF
TRBJ1-1 | TRBV5-1 | ASSLQGAPEAF
TRBJ2-7 | TRBV19 | ASSLAAGRYYEQY
TRBJ1-1 | TRBV29-1 | SVVGLTNGGTEAF
TRBJ2-5 | TRBV28 | ASSFRLAGRETQY
TRBJ1-6 | TRBV7-2 | ASSSGYSYNSPLH
TRBJ2-7 | TRBV5-5 | ASSPARYGEQY
TRBJ2-1 | TRBV11-2 | ASSASGRAWNEQF
TRBJ2-5 | TRBV28 | ASSLTSGETQY
TRBJ1-2 | TRBV10-3 | ASSTRTGRAYGYT
TRBJ2-5 | TRBV5-4 | ASSFGTGMQETQY
TRBJ2-2 | TRBV6-4 | ASSDSGTGSGELF
TRBJ2-2 | TRBV4-2 | ASSQLPSGSRPGELF
TRBJ2-1 | TRBV19 | ASSIGTAVDKF
TRBJ2-3 | TRBV13 | ASSLSPSTDTQY
TRBJ1-3 | TRBV14 | ASSQGQGRNTIY
TRBJ2-7 | TRBV6-1 | AALIDRMRYEQY
TRBJ2-1 | TRBV6-6 | ASRGLAGDNEQF
TRBJ1-4 | TRBV9 | ASSPRLNSATNEKLF
TRBJ1-4 | TRBV6-1 | ASTALGGEKLF
TRBJ2-7 | TRBV6-5 | ASRSTGEEQY
TRBJ2-5 | TRBV7-3 | ASSRSGPSGRAEETQY
TRBJ1-2 | TRBV16 | ASSQYLGAPDGYT
TRBJ1-1 | TRBV19 | ASSIWGLDTEAF
TRBJ2-7 | TRBV6-6 | ASSYSGGEQY
TRBJ1-5 | TRBV28 | ASSSGSGYRPQH
TRBJ2-1 | TRBV25-1 | ASSVSGDNEQF